One sample yielded the 25 T cell receptor beta chains listed below, sequenced in a study of shared clonotypes between healthy human individuals. The assay was immunoSEQ multiplex PCR, and TCRdb's table has in-frame clones only and misses some. The sample lists under 2,500,000 clones, almost 96% occurring once. The source material was naive CD4+ T cells sorted from blood. Subset reported: CD45RA+ positively selected. The receptors originated from a man between 18 and 35 years old in good health.

The chain carries TRBV5-4 and TRBJ2-3; possibly TRBD2 for D (6 bases). There are 15 residues in the CDR3. CDR1 is SGHNT, CDR2 YYREEE, per germline (reference sequence). The V end lost 1 base, the J end lost 3 bases, and 12 bases lay between the germline ends. CDR3 in DNA: TGTGCCAGCAGCTTGCGGGAGATCTCGACAGATACGCAGTATTTT. Its protein is CASSLREISTDTQYF.

The J gene is TRBJ1-5, the V gene TRBV6-5; D is unresolved. V gave up 7 bases and J gave up 4 bases, with 11 bases separating them. The CDR3 spans 13 residues. The germline V gene has CDR1 MNHEY and CDR2 SVGAGI. The CDR3 reads CASMERINQPQHF. CDR3 DNA sequence: TGTGCCAGCATGGAACGGATTAATCAGCCCCAGCATTTT.

Details on this clone: Other DNA sequences in the same sample also yield this CDR3. The rearrangement links TRBV30 to TRBJ2-5; perhaps D is TRBD1 or TRBD2 (6 bases each). The length of the CDR3 is 14 residues. Germline CDR1 GTSNPN, CDR2 SVGIG (reference sequence). Between the trimmed V and J ends, which lost 0 bases and 4 bases, there was a span of 12 bases. DNA for the CDR3: TGTGCCTGGAGTGTAGGAGGGGGACGAGAGACCCAGTACTTC. This translates into CAWSVGGGRETQYF.

V usage is TRBV6-5 and J usage is TRBJ2-3; D is uncertain. CDR1 and CDR2 (germline): MNHEY, SVGAGI. V lost 0 bases and J 0 bases, leaving 4 bases between the germline ends. The CDR3 has 14 amino acids. Here the CDR3 reads CASSYSRSTDTQYF. The CDR3 nucleotides are TGTGCCAGCAGTTACTCGCGGAGCACAGATACGCAGTATTTT.

This clone was observed once. The chain uses TRBV6-6 and TRBJ2-3, with 12 nucleotides matching TRBD2. Looked up from germline, CDR1 is MNHNY and CDR2 is SVGAGI (reference sequence). The V segment lost 4 bases and the J segment 1 base; nucleotides outside the gene matches: 0. The CDR3 extends over 15 amino acids. The CDR3 loop reads CASSWTSGGTDTQYF. The CDR3 DNA reads TGTGCCAGCAGTTGGACTAGCGGGGGCACAGATACGCAGTATTTT.

A word on this clone: Other nucleotide sequences in the sample specify the same CDR3. CDR3 amino acids: CASSPQGYQETQYF. The DNA of the CDR3 is TGTGCCAGCAGCCCACAGGGGTACCAAGAGACCCAGTACTTC. This rearrangement joins TRBV7-9 to TRBJ2-5; 7 positions agree with TRBD1. In germline, CDR1 is SEHNR, CDR2 FQNEAQ (reference sequence). This CDR3 is 14 amino acids long. The V gene end was trimmed by 5 bases and the J gene end by 0 bases; junction bases not matched to a gene: 3.

V is TRBV19 and J is TRBJ1-6; no clear D. Germline CDR1 and CDR2: LNHDA and SQIVND (reference sequence). The CDR3 sequence is 15 residues long. V lost 4 bases and J 0 bases, leaving 7 bases between the germline ends. The CDR3 spells CASSSGGSYNSPLHF. CDR3 bases: TGTGCCAGTAGTAGCGGTGGCTCCTATAATTCACCCCTCCACTTT.

The rearrangement uses TRBV7-2 and TRBJ1-5; possibly TRBD1 for D (6 bases). The CDR3 length is 19 residues. The germline V gene encodes CDR1 SGHTA and CDR2 FQGNSA. Trimming stripped 4 bases from V and 0 bases from J, with 22 bases between. The CDR3 bases are TGTGCCAGCAGCTCGAATCCGGGACAAGGAGTTCTTAGCAATCAGCCCCAGCATTTT. It is translated as CASSSNPGQGVLSNQPQHF.

This clone was seen a single time. This chain connects TRBV5-1 to TRBJ2-7, with 7 bases identical to TRBD2. The CDR3 extends over 15 amino acids. From germline, CDR1 is SGHRS and CDR2 YFSETQ. V trimming: 3 bases; J trimming: 0 bases; junction bases outside the gene matches: 6. This CDR3 is CASSSGGGTSYEQYF. The CDR3 DNA reads as TGCGCCAGCAGCTCGGGGGGTGGAACCTCCTACGAGCAGTACTTC.

The chain is built from TRBV4-1 and TRBJ2-4; TRBD1 might be the D (5 bases). Per germline, CDR1 MGHRA and CDR2 YSYEKL. Trimming cost V 1 base and J 0 bases, with 10 bases left between them. The CDR3 is 16 amino acids. The CDR3 DNA follows: TGCGCCAGCAGCCAAGTCCCAGGGTTAGCCAAAAACATTCAGTACTTC. The encoded protein is CASSQVPGLAKNIQYF.

The chain uses TRBV2 and TRBJ1-2; D is unresolved. This CDR3 region has 12 residues. Looked up from germline, CDR1 is SNHLY and CDR2 is FYNNEI. Trimming left V 4 bases short and J 5 bases short, with 8 bases between. In nucleotides, the CDR3 is TGTGCCAGCAGTGGGACCCGATATGGCTACACCTTC. As protein: CASSGTRYGYTF. The entire variable domain, with the rest obtained from reference TRBV2 and TRBJ1-2, is as follows: EPEVTQTPSHQVTQMGQEVILRCVPISNHLYFYWYRQILGQKVEFLVSFYNNEISEKSEIFDDQFSVERPDGSNFTLKIRSTKLEDSAMYFCASSGTRYGYTFGSGTRLTVV.

This clone was found once. The chain carries TRBV6-5 and TRBJ1-2; D is ambiguous. V was trimmed by 6 bases and J by 7 bases, leaving 9 bases between them. Germline V lookup: CDR1 MNHEY, CDR2 SVGAGI. The length of the CDR3 is 11 residues. CDR3 amino acids: CASSDRRGYTF. DNA for the CDR3: TGTGCCAGCAGCGACCGTCGTGGCTACACCTTC.

The chain recombines TRBV14 with TRBJ1-2; TRBD1 might be the D (5 bases). V lost 4 bases, J lost 8 bases, and 14 bases lay in between. Germline values: CDR1 SGHDN, CDR2 FVKESK. This CDR3 spans 13 amino acids. In DNA, the CDR3 is TGTGCCAGCAGCCCACATGGGACGTACGGCTACACCTTC. The encoded protein is CASSPHGTYGYTF.

The CDR3 bases are TGCGCCAGCAGCTTTACAGGCGCGCCCTACGAGCAGTACTTC. It encodes CASSFTGAPYEQYF. The chain combines TRBV5-1 with TRBJ2-7; weak D call: TRBD1 (5 bases). The CDR3 extends over 14 amino acids. Germline V CDR1 and CDR2: SGHRS, YFSETQ. Trimming took 2 bases from V and 2 from J, leaving 11 bases between them.

The J gene is TRBJ2-7, the V gene TRBV4-3; 9 nucleotides line up with TRBD1. Germline loops: CDR1 LGHNA, CDR2 YSLEER. The ends lost 6 bases at V and 0 bases at J; junction bases unmatched: 6. The CDR3 has 15 residues. In DNA form, the CDR3 reads TGCGCCAGCAGAACAGGGGGCCCCAGCTCCTACGAGCAGTACTTC. It yields the protein CASRTGGPSSYEQYF.

This rearrangement joins TRBV5-1 to TRBJ2-1; 15 bases align to TRBD2. This CDR3 spans 16 amino acids. Germline V gene data show CDR1 as SGHRS and CDR2 as YFSETQ. V shed 7 bases and J 4 bases; nucleotides not matched to a gene: 6. CDR3 residues: CASRTSGGDFYNEQFF. CDR3 nucleotide sequence: TGCGCCAGCCGGACTAGCGGGGGGGATTTTTACAATGAGCAGTTCTTC.

This sequence joins TRBV5-1 and TRBJ2-1; 10 bases fit TRBD2. There are 19 residues in the CDR3. The germline gives CDR1 SGHRS, CDR2 YFSETQ. The junction had 21 bases not matched to a gene; V was cut back by 6 bases and J by 6 bases. Here the CDR3 reads CASTYSKIPGTSDPNEQFF. The CDR3 DNA reads TGCGCCAGCACCTACTCCAAGATTCCCGGGACTAGCGATCCCAATGAGCAGTTCTTC.

This clone has just a few counts. The chain couples TRBV6-1 to TRBJ1-3; D is uncertain. The V gene's germline CDR1 is MNHNS and CDR2 SASEGT. V was clipped by 8 bases and J by 0 bases, with 8 bases between them. The CDR3 runs to 13 residues. CDR3: CASLHTSGNTIYF. DNA of the CDR3: TGTGCCAGCCTACATACCTCTGGAAACACCATATATTTT.

V usage is TRBV6-1 and J usage is TRBJ2-7; no reliable D call. V lost 6 bases and J 5 bases, leaving 8 bases between the germline ends. The CDR3 covers 11 residues. Looked up from germline, CDR1 is MNHNS and CDR2 is SASEGT. CDR3 DNA: TGTGCCAGCAGGCGAAAGGACGAGCAGTACTTC. It translates to CASRRKDEQYF.

The CDR3 sequence: CASSRSRETQYF. The DNA of the CDR3 is TGTGCCAGCAGCCGTTCTCGGGAGACCCAGTACTTC. J is TRBJ2-5 and V is TRBV11-2; D gene uncertain. The germline gives CDR1 SGHAT, CDR2 FQNNGV. The CDR3 has 12 amino acids. The V gene lost 5 bases and the J gene lost 5 bases, with 9 bases spanning the gap.

In nucleotides, the CDR3 is TGTGCCAGCAGCCGACAAGATCCTGAAAAACTGTTTTTT. It codes for CASSRQDPEKLFF. This chain connects TRBV4-2 to TRBJ1-4; D gene unclear. The CDR3 has 13 amino acids. V lost 4 bases and J 7 bases, leaving 10 bases between the germline ends. Looked up from germline, CDR1 is LGHNA and CDR2 is YNFKEQ.

The gene calls are TRBV10-1 and TRBJ2-5, with 8 bases fitting TRBD2. This CDR3 is built from 19 residues. Looked up from germline, CDR1 is WNHNN and CDR2 is SYGVQD (reference sequence). V dropped 0 bases and J dropped 0; count of bases not matched to a gene: 12. In nucleotides, the CDR3 is TGCGCCAGCAGTGAGTCGAACGGAGCTAGCGGGTGGTACCAAGAGACCCAGTACTTC. Translating gives CASSESNGASGWYQETQYF.

This chain joins TRBV18 and TRBJ1-2; D gene uncertain. The CDR3 runs to 16 residues. The germline V gene encodes CDR1 KGHSH and CDR2 LQKENI. V gave up 0 bases and J gave up 2 bases, with 13 bases separating them. The CDR3: CASSPPPVRGNYGYTF. The CDR3 DNA follows: TGTGCCAGCTCACCACCGCCTGTACGCGGGAACTATGGCTACACCTTC.

This clone has a single count. V gene TRBV5-1 combines with J gene TRBJ2-7; 7 nucleotides line up with TRBD1. V gave up 0 bases and J gave up 3 bases; unmatched junction bases: 6. Looked up from germline, CDR1 is SGHRS and CDR2 is YFSETQ. The CDR3 covers 15 residues. In DNA, the CDR3 is TGCGCCAGCAGCTTGGAGGGACAGCCAAACTACGAGCAGTACTTC. It yields the protein CASSLEGQPNYEQYF.

The chain has TRBV6-6 and TRBJ1-5; perhaps TRBD1 as D (5 bases). The germline V gene has CDR1 MNHNY and CDR2 SVGAGI (reference sequence). Trimming pared 6 bases from V and 9 bases from J, leaving 15 bases between. The CDR3 contains 13 residues. The CDR3 DNA sequence: TGTGCCAGCAGCCCCGGCGTTAGGGGGCCCCAGCATTTT. It specifies CASSPGVRGPQHF.